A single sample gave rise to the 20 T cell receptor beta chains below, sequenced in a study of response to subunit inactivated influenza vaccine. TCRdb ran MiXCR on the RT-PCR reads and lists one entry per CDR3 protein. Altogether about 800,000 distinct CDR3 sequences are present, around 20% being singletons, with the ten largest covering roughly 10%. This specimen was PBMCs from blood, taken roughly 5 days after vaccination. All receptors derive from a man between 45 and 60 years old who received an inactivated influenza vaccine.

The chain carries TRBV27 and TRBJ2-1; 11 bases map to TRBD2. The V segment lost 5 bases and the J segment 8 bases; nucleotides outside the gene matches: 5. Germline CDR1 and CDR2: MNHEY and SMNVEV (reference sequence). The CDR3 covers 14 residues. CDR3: CASSPTSGGYEQFF. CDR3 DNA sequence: TGTGCCAGCAGTCCCACTAGCGGGGGCTATGAGCAGTTCTTC.

The chain's CDR3 is CASSLESAPYDEKLFF. The CDR3 DNA follows: TGTGCCAGCAGCTTAGAATCCGCGCCTTATGATGAAAAACTGTTTTTT. This chain joins TRBV7-9 and TRBJ1-4; D unresolved. CDR3 length equals 16 residues. Trimming removed 1 base at V and 6 bases at J, with 15 bases between. CDR1 is SEHNR and CDR2 is FQNEAQ in the germline V gene (reference sequence).

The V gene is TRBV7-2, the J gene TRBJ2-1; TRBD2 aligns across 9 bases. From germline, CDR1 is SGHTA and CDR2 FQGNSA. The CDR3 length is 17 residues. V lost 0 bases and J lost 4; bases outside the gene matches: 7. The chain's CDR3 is CASSLARLAARYNEQFF. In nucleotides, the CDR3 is TGTGCCAGCAGCTTAGCCCGACTAGCGGCACGATACAATGAGCAGTTCTTC.

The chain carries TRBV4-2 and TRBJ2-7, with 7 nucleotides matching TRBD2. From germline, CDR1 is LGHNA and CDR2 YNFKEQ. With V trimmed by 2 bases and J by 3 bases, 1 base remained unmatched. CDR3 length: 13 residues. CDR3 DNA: TGTGCCAGCAGCCAACCTAGCGGCTACGAGCAGTACTTC. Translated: CASSQPSGYEQYF.

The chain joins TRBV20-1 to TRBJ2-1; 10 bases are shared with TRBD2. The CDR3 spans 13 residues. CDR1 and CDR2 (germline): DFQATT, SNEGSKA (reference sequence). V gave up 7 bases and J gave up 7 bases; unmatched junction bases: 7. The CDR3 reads CSVAAGGPNEQFF. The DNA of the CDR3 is TGCAGTGTCGCAGCGGGAGGGCCTAATGAGCAGTTCTTC.

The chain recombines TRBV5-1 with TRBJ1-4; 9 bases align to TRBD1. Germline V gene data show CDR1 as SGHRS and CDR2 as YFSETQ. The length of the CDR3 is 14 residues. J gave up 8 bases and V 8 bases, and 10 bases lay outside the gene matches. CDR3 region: CASKSGTGSEKLFF. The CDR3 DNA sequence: TGCGCCAGTAAATCCGGGACAGGGAGCGAAAAACTGTTTTTT.

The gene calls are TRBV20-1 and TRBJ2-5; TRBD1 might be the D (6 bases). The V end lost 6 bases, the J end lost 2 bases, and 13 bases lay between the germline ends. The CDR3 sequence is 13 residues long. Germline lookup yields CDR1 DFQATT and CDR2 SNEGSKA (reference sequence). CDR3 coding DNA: TGCAGTGCGACGGAAGGGGGTCAAGAGACCCAGTACTTC. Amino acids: CSATEGGQETQYF.

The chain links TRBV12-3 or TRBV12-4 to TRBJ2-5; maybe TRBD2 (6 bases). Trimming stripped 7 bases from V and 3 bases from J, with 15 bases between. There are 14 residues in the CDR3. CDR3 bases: TGTGCCAGCACCTCTCCGGCGGGGAAAGAGACCCAGTACTTC. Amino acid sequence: CASTSPAGKETQYF.

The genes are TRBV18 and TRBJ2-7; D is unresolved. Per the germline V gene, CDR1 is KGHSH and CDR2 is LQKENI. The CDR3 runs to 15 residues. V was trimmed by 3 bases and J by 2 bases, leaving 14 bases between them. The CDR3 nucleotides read TGTGCCAGCTCACCCCAGACAATGACCCCCTACGAGCAGTACTTC. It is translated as CASSPQTMTPYEQYF.

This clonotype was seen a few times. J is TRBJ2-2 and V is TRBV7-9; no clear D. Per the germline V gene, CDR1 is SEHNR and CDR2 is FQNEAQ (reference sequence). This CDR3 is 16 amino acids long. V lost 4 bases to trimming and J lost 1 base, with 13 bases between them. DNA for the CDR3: TGTGCCAGCAGCTCAAGGGAACAGAGGAACACCGGGGAGCTGTTTTTT. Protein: CASSSREQRNTGELFF.

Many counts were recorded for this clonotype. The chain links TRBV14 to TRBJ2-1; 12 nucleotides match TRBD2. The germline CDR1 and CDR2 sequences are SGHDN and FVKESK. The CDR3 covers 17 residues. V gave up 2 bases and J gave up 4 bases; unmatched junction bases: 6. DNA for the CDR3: TGTGCCAGCAGCCAAATGGGAGGGACTAGCGGGTACAATGAGCAGTTCTTC. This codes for CASSQMGGTSGYNEQFF.

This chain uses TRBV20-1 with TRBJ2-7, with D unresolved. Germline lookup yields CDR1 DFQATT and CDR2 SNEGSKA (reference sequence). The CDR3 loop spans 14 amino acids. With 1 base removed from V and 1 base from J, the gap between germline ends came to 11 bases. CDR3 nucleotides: TGCAGTGCTAGAGTTGGTGGCCGTTCCTACGAGCAGTACTTC. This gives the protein CSARVGGRSYEQYF.

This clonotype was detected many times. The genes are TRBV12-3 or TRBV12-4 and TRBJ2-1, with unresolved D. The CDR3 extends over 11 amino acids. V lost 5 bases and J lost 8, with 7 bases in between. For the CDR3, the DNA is TGTGCCAGCAGTCCCCTCGATGAGCAGTTCTTC. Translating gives CASSPLDEQFF.

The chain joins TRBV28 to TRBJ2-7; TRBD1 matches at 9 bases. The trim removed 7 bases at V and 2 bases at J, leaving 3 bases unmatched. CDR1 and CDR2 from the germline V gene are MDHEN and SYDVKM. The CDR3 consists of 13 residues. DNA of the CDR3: TGTGCCAGCAAAAGACAGGGGGCCTACGAGCAGTACTTC. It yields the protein CASKRQGAYEQYF. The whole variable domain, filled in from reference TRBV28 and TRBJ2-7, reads DVKVTQSSRYLVKRTGEKVFLECVQDMDHENMFWYRQDPGLGLRLIYFSYDVKMKEKGDIPEGYSVSREKKERFSLILESASTNQTSMYLCASKRQGAYEQYFGPGTRLTVT.

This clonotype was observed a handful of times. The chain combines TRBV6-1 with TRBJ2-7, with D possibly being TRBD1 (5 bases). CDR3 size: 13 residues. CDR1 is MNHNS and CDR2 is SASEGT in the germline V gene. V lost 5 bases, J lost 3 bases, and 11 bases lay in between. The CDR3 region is CASSKTAFYEQYF. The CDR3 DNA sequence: TGTGCCAGCAGTAAGACAGCCTTCTACGAGCAGTACTTC.

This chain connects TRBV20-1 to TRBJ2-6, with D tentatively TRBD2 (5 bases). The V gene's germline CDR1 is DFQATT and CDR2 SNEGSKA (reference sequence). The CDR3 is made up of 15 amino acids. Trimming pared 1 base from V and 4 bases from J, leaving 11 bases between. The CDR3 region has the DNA TGCAGTGCTAGAGGAGCGGCCCCCGGGGCCAACGTCCTGACTTTC. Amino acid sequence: CSARGAAPGANVLTF.

In DNA form, the CDR3 reads TGTGCCAGCAGACCACGGACTAGTATTGAGCAGTACTTC. Translated, it gives CASRPRTSIEQYF. V usage is TRBV11-2 and J usage is TRBJ2-7; 7 bases are a match to TRBD2. Germline V gives CDR1 SGHAT, CDR2 FQNNGV. CDR3 length equals 13 residues. V dropped 6 bases and J dropped 7; count of bases not matched to a gene: 9.

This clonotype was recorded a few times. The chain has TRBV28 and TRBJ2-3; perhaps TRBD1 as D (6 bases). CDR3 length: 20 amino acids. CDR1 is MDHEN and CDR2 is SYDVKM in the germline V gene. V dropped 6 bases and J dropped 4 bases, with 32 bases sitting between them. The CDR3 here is CASSYPLGAAFSPDPDTQYF. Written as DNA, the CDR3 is TGTGCCAGCAGCTACCCTTTGGGGGCCGCCTTCTCGCCGGATCCAGATACGCAGTATTTT.

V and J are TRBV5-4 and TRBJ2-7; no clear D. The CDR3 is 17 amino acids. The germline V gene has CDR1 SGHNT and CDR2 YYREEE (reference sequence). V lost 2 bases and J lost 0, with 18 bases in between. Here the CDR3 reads CASSFGLPNPVSYEQYF. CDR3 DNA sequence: TGTGCCAGCAGCTTCGGGCTTCCAAACCCCGTCTCCTACGAGCAGTACTTC.

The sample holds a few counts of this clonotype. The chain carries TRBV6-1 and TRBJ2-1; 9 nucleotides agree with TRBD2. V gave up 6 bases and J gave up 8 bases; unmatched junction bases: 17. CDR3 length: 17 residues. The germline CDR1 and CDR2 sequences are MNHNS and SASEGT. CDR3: CASSGWTSALNRDEQFF. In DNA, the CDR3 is TGTGCCAGCAGCGGTTGGACTAGCGCATTGAATAGGGATGAGCAGTTCTTC.